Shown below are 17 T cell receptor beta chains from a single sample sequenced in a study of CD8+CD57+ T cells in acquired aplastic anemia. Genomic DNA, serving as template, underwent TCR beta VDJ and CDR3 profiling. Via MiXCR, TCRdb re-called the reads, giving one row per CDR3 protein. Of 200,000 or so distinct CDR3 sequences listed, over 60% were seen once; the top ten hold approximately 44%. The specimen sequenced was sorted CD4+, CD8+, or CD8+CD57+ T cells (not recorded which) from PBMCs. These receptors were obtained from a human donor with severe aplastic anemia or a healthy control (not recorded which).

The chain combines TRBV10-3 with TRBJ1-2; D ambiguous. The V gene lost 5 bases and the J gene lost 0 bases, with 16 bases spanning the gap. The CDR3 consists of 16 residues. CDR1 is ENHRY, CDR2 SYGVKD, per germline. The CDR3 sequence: CAISLQAESPNYGYTF. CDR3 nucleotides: TGTGCCATCAGTCTCCAGGCAGAATCTCCTAACTATGGCTACACCTTC.

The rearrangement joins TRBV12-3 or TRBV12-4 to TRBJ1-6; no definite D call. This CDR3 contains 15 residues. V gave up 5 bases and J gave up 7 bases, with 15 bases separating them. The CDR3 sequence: CASSEGQVSNSPLHF. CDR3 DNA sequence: TGTGCCAGCAGTGAGGGCCAGGTATCGAATTCACCCCTCCACTTT.

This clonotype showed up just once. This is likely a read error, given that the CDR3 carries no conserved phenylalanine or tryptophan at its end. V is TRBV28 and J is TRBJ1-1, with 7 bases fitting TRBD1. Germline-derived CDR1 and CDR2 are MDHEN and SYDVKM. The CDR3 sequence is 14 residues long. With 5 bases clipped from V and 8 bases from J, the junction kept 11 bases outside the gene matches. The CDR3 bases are TGTGCCAGCAGTAGGGACAGCCGGATTGAGGAAGCTTTCCTT. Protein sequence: CASSRDSRIEEAFL.

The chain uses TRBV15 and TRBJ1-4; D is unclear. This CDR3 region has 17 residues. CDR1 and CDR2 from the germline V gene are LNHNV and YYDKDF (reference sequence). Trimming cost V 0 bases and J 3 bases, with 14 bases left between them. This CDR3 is CATSRESQGGSNEKLFF. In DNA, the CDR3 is TGTGCCACCAGCAGAGAGTCTCAAGGAGGATCTAATGAAAAACTGTTTTTT. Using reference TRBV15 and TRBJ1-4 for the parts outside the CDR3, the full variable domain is DAMVIQNPRYQVTQFGKPVTLSCSQTLNHNVMYWYQQKSSQAPKLLFHYYDKDFNNEADTPDNFQSRRPNTSFCFLDIRSPGLGDTAMYLCATSRESQGGSNEKLFFGSGTQLSVL.

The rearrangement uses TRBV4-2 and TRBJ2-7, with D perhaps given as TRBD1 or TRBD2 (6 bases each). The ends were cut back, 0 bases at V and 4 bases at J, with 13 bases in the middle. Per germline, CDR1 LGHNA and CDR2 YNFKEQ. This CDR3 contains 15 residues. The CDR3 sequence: CASSQERGRQYEQYF. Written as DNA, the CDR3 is TGTGCCAGCAGCCAAGAACGGGGGCGCCAATACGAGCAGTACTTC.

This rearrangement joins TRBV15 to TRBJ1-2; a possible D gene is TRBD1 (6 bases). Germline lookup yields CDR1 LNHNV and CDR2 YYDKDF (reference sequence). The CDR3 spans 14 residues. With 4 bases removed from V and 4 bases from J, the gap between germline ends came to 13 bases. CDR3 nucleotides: TGTGCCACCAGCAAAGGTGGACAGCTCTATGGCTACACCTTC. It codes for CATSKGGQLYGYTF.

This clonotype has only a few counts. As DNA, the CDR3 is TGCAGTGCTAGTTCTCGGGGGAGTCGCACTGAAGCTTTCTTT. Translated: CSASSRGSRTEAFF. The chain couples TRBV20-1 to TRBJ1-1, with D perhaps matching TRBD1 (5 bases). The CDR3 has 14 amino acids. Germline values: CDR1 DFQATT, CDR2 SNEGSKA (reference sequence). V lost 3 bases to trimming and J lost 4 bases, with 15 bases between them.

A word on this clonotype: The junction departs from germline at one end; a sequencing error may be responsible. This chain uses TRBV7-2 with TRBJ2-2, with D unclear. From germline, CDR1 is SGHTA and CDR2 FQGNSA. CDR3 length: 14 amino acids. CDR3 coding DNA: TGCGCCAGCAGCCAAGGCAGACGCACCGGGGAGCTGTTTTTT. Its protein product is CASSQGRRTGELFF.

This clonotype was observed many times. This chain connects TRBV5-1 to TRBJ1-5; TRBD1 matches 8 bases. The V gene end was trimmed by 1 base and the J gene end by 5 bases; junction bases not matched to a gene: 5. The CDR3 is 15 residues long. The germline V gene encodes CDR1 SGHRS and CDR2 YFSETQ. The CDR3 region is CASSLTGQVDQPQHF. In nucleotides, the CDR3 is TGCGCCAGCAGCTTGACGGGACAGGTGGATCAGCCCCAGCATTTT.

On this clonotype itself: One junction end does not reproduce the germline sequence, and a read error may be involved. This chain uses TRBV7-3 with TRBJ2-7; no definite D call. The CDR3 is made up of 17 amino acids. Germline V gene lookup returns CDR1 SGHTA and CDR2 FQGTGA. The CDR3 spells CASSQDTALRPSHEQYF. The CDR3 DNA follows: TGCGCCAGCAGCCAAGATACCGCCTTGCGACCCTCCCACGAGCAGTACTTC.

The CDR3 sequence: CASSQTSGRIYEQYF. CDR3 nucleotide sequence: TGTGCCAGCAGCCAAACTAGCGGGAGAATCTACGAGCAGTACTTC. The chain has TRBV7-2 and TRBJ2-7, with TRBD2 identical over 11 bases. This CDR3 region has 15 residues. The junction had 6 bases not matched to a gene; V was cut back by 5 bases and J by 3 bases. Germline V CDR1 and CDR2: SGHTA, FQGNSA.

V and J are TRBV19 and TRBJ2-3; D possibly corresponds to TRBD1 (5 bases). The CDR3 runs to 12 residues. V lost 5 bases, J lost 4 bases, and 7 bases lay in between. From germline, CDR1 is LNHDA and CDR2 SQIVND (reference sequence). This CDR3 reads CASSEGADTQYF. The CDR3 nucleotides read TGTGCCAGTAGTGAAGGGGCAGATACGCAGTATTTT.

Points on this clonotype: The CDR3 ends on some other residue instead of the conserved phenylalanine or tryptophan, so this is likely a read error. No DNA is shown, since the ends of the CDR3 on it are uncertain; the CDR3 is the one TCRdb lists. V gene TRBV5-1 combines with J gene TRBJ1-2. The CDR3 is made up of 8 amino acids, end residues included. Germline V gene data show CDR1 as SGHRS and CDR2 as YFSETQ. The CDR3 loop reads CASSFGVS.

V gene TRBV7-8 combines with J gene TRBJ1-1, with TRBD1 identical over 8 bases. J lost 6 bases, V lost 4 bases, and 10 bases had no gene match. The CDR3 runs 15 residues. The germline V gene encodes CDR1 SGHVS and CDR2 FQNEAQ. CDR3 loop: CASSSQDRATSEAFF. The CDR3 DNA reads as TGTGCCAGCAGCTCCCAGGACAGGGCCACCTCTGAAGCTTTCTTT.

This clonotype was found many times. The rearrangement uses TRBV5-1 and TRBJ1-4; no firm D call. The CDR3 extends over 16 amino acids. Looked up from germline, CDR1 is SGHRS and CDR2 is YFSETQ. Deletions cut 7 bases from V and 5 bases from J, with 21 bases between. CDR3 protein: CASRLSGFNGNEKLFF. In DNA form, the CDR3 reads TGCGCCAGCCGACTTTCAGGTTTCAATGGGAATGAAAAACTGTTTTTT.

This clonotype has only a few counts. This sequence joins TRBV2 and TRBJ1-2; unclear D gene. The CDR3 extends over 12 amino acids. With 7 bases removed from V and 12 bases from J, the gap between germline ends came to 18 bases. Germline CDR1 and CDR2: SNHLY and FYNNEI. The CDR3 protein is CASTNTRARNTF. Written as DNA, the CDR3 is TGTGCCAGCACTAACACGAGGGCGAGGAACACCTTC.

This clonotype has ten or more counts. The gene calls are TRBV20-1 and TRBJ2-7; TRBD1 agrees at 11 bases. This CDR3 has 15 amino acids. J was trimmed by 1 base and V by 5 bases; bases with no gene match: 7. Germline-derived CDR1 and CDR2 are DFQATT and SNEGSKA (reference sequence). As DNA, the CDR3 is TGCAGTGCTGAGACGGGGACAGGGGGGTCCTACGAGCAGTACTTC. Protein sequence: CSAETGTGGSYEQYF.